This T cell receptor beta chain was profiled in a study of T cell responses to AZD1222 COVID-19 vaccine. The wider study: The study pooled second doses at about 4 or about 12 weeks.

Sequencing used immunoSEQ multiplex PCR; TCRdb keeps in-frame clones, though not all of them. The sample records around 140,000 clones, roughly nine tenths being singletons. On this clone: Antigen specificity is unknown.

This CDR3 is built from 13 residues. The germline CDR1 and CDR2 sequences are MDHEN and SYDVKM. V lost 5 bases and J 1 base, leaving 8 bases between the germline ends. Study results and limitations: Spike-specific TCR repertoires showed rising breadth and depth after two AZD1222 doses.

The source of this sequence is an adult in good health. The source was peripheral blood, collected on day 0 of AZD1222 vaccination. The V gene is TRBV28, the J gene TRBJ1-1; D not resolved. CDR3 sequence: CASSLTPNTEAFF. The CDR3 nucleotides read TGTGCCAGCAGTCTAACACCGAACACTGAAGCTTTCTTT.